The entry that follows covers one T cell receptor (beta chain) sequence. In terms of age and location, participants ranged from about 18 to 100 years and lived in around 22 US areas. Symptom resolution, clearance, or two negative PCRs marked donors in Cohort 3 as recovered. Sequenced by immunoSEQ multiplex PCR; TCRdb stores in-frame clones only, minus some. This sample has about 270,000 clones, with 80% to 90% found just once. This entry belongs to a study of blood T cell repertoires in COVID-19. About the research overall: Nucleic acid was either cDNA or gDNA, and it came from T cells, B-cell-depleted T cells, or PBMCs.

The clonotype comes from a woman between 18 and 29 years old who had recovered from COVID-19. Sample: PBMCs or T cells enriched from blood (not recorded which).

CDR3 nucleotide sequence: TGTGCCAGCAGCCAGCCTTTGGGGAGGACTAATGAAAAACTGTTTTTT. This translates into CASSQPLGRTNEKLFF. The chain recombines TRBV14 with TRBJ1-4; D remains unclear. Germline CDR1 and CDR2: SGHDN and FVKESK. The CDR3 has 16 residues. The V and J ends lost 3 bases and 2 bases respectively, with 13 bases between them. Full variable domain (rest looked up from reference TRBV14 and TRBJ1-4): EAGVTQFPSHSVIEKGQTVTLRCDPISGHDNLYWYRRVMGKEIKFLLHFVKESKQDESGMPNNRFLAERTGGTYSTLKVQPAELEDSGVYFCASSQPLGRTNEKLFFGSGTQLSVL.